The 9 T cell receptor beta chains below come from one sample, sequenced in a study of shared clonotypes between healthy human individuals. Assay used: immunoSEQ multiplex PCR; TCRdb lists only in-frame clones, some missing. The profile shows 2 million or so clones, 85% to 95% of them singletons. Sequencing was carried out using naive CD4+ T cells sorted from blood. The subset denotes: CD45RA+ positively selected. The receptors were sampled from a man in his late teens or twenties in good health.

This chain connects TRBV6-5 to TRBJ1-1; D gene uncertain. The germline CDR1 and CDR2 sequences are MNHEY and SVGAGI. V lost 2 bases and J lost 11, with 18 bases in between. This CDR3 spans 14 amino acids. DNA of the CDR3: TGTGCCAGCAGTTACCTGGTTTCGGTGCAGGATGCTTTCTTT. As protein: CASSYLVSVQDAFF.

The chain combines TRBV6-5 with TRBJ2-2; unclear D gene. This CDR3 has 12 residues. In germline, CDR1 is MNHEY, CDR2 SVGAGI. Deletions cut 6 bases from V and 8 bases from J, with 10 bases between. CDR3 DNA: TGTGCCAGCAGACCTGAAAATGGGGAGCTGTTTTTT. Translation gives CASRPENGELFF.

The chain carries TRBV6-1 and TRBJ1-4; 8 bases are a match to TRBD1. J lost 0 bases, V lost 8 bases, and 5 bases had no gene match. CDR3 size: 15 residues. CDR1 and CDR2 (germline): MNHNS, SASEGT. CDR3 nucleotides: TGTGCCAGCGGAACGGACAGGGCAACTAATGAAAAACTGTTTTTT. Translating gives CASGTDRATNEKLFF.

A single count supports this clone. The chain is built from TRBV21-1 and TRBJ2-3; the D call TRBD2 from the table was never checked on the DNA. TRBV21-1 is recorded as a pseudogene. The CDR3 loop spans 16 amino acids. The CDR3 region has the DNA TGTGCCAGCAGCGGACTCCGTGTCCTTAGCACAGATACGCAGTATTTT. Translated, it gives CASSGLRVLSTDTQYF.

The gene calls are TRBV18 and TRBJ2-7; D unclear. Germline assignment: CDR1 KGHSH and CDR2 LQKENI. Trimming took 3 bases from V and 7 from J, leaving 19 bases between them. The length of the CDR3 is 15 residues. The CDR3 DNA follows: TGTGCCAGCTCACCGGGGATGGAGAGGTATCGTGAGCAGTACTTC. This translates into CASSPGMERYREQYF.

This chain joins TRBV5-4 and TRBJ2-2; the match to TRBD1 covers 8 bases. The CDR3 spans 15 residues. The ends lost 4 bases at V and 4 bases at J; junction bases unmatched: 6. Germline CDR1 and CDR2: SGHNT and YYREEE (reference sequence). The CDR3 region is CASSIRGPATGELFF. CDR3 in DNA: TGTGCCAGCAGCATCAGGGGGCCTGCCACCGGGGAGCTGTTTTTT.

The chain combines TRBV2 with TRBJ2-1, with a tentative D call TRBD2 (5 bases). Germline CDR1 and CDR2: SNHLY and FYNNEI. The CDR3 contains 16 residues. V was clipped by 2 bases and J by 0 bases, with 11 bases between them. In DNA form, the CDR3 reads TGTGCCAGCAGTGAAAGGAGCGGACGCTCCTACAATGAGCAGTTCTTC. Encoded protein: CASSERSGRSYNEQFF.

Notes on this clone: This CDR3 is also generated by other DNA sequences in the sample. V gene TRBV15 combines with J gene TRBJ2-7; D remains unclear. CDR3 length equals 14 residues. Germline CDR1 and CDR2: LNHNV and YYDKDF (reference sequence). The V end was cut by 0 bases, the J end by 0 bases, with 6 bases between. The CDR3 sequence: CATSRDRSSYEQYF. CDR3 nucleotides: TGTGCCACCAGCAGAGACAGGAGCTCCTACGAGCAGTACTTC.

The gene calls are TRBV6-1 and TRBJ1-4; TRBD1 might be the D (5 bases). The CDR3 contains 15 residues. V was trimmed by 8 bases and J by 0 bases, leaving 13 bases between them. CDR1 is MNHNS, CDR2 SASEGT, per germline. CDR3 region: CASCRAAATNEKLFF. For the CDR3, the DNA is TGTGCCAGCTGCAGGGCCGCGGCAACTAATGAAAAACTGTTTTTT.